Sequencing of this TCR beta chain was carried out in a study of CD8+ T cells in alopecia areata. Regarding treatment: oral pan-JAK inhibitor, 5-10 mg twice daily. This CDR3 contains 14 residues. Germline lookup yields CDR1 GTSNPN and CDR2 SVGIG (reference sequence). V was shortened by 1 base and J by 5 bases, with 12 bases between the two germline ends. TCR sequencing used cDNA made by reverse transcription of extracted RNA. TCRdb's table, derived via immunoSEQ multiplex PCR, lists solely in-frame clones and lacks some. The sample contains 120,000 or so clones, approximately 60% of which appear only once.

The sequencing used CD4+ T cells sorted from blood, collected at week 4, from a patient treated with tofacitinib. This TCR was sampled from a human donor with alopecia areata. The chain uses TRBV30 and TRBJ2-1; perhaps TRBD1 as D (6 bases). CDR3 nucleotide sequence: TGTGCCTGGAGTGATTACAGGGCCCACAATGAGCAGTTCTTC. Translating it yields CAWSDYRAHNEQFF. Filled out from reference TRBV30 and TRBJ2-1, the complete variable domain reads SQTIHQWPATLVQPVGSPLSLECTVEGTSNPNLYWYRQAAGRGLQLLFYSVGIGQISSEVPQNLSASRPQDRQFILSSKKLLLSDSGFYLCAWSDYRAHNEQFFGPGTRLTVL.